This T cell receptor beta chain came from a study of beta chain features in type 1 diabetes. Investigators reverse transcribed all isolated RNA, so they sequenced expressed TCRB transcripts. This table comes from immunoSEQ multiplex PCR, and its TCRdb copy is limited to in-frame clones, with some not included. The sample includes 200,000 to 250,000 clones, over 11% of them seen just once. J gave up 5 bases and V 4 bases, and 7 bases lay outside the gene matches. The CDR3 extends over 15 amino acids. Looked up from germline, CDR1 is SGHRS and CDR2 is YFSETQ. This clone was counted a few times. Its antigen is currently unknown. Overall study results and limits: The study found moderately but significantly shorter TCRB CDR3s in all four CD4+ subsets of Type 1 diabetes patients.

The sequence came from a man aged 25 to 40 with type 1 diabetes. This sequence joins TRBV5-1 and TRBJ2-4; TRBD1 aligns across 9 bases. Input material: naive CD4+ T cells from blood. CDR3 nucleotide sequence: TGCGCCAGCAGCCCAGGGGGACAGGGTGAAAACATTCAGTACTTC. As protein: CASSPGGQGENIQYF.